The 15 T cell receptor beta chains listed next were all sequenced from one sample in a study of CD8+ T cells in alopecia areata. Stated treatment: oral pan-JAK inhibitor, 5-10 mg twice daily. Sequencing relied on a cDNA template that was reverse transcribed from extracted RNA. Clones were sequenced by immunoSEQ multiplex PCR, and TCRdb holds only the in-frame ones, with some missing. The repertoire has around 270,000 clones, more than 45% of them found once; the top ten carry under 2%. The sequences come from CD4+ T cells sorted from blood, collected at week 24, from a patient treated with tofacitinib. Every receptor here comes from a human donor with alopecia areata.

The chain has TRBV30 and TRBJ1-1; D perhaps matches TRBD1 (5 bases). Germline-derived CDR1 and CDR2 are GTSNPN and SVGIG (reference sequence). V lost 3 bases, J lost 4 bases, and 15 bases lay in between. CDR3 size: 14 residues. CDR3 residues: CAWSRRTGGTEAFF. The CDR3 nucleotides read TGTGCCTGGAGCAGACGGACCGGGGGCACTGAAGCTTTCTTT.

The V gene is TRBV7-6, the J gene TRBJ1-4; 9 bases match TRBD1. The germline gives CDR1 SGHVS, CDR2 FNYEAQ. This CDR3 comprises 17 residues. The junction had 14 bases not matched to a gene; V was cut back by 7 bases and J by 5 bases. The CDR3 region has the DNA TGTGCCAGCACCCTTAGAGTTTCCGGGACAGGGAATGAAAAACTGTTTTTT. Its protein is CASTLRVSGTGNEKLFF.

The sample holds one count of this clone. This chain joins TRBV9 and TRBJ1-4; D remains ambiguous. Trimming took off 3 bases at V and 5 bases at J, with 11 bases between the two ends. CDR1 is SGDLS, CDR2 YYNGEE, per germline. The CDR3 loop spans 14 amino acids. The CDR3 region is CASSASQGNEKLFF. CDR3 coding DNA: TGTGCCAGCAGCGCGAGTCAAGGGAATGAAAAACTGTTTTTT.

This chain uses TRBV30 with TRBJ1-4; unclear D gene. This CDR3 region has 11 residues. Germline V gene lookup returns CDR1 GTSNPN and CDR2 SVGIG (reference sequence). V was trimmed by 5 bases and J by 10 bases, leaving 11 bases between them. This chain's CDR3 is CAWSGVGKLFF. CDR3 DNA sequence: TGTGCCTGGTCTGGGGTCGGAAAACTGTTTTTT.

This clone was counted a few times. The CDR3 spells CASSLGQGIPGELFF. As DNA, the CDR3 is TGTGCCAGCAGCTTGGGACAGGGGATTCCCGGGGAGCTGTTTTTT. This chain joins TRBV7-2 and TRBJ2-2, with 10 bases fitting TRBD1. Looked up from germline, CDR1 is SGHTA and CDR2 is FQGNSA. CDR3 size: 15 residues. V lost 3 bases to trimming and J lost 6 bases; unmatched junction nucleotides: 4.

DNA of the CDR3: TGTGCCAGCAGGGGACAAGCGGGGAAGGGTGAGCAGTTCTTC. This translates into CASRGQAGKGEQFF. The rearrangement joins TRBV4-2 to TRBJ2-1; D might be TRBD2 (7 bases). Germline CDR1 is LGHNA and CDR2 is YNFKEQ. Trimming took 6 bases from V and 9 from J, leaving 18 bases between them. There are 14 residues in the CDR3.

This clone was recorded a few times. This chain connects TRBV7-9 to TRBJ1-4; D is unresolved. The V and J ends lost 7 bases and 7 bases respectively, with 13 bases between them. Germline lookup yields CDR1 SEHNR and CDR2 FQNEAQ (reference sequence). The CDR3 extends over 13 amino acids. CDR3 nucleotides: TGTGCCAGCACCCGATCCGAGGGTGAAAAACTGTTTTTT. Translation gives CASTRSEGEKLFF.

The genes are TRBV14 and TRBJ2-5; tentatively, D is TRBD1 (6 bases). Per germline, CDR1 SGHDN and CDR2 FVKESK. The ends were cut back, 4 bases at V and 5 bases at J, with 17 bases in the middle. The CDR3 sequence is 15 residues long. The CDR3 protein is CASSRTTGSLETQYF. The CDR3 bases are TGTGCCAGCAGCCGTACAACAGGGAGTTTGGAGACCCAGTACTTC.

V gene TRBV5-4 combines with J gene TRBJ1-4, with 7 nucleotides matching TRBD1. With V trimmed by 2 bases and J by 7 bases, 5 bases remained unmatched. CDR3 length: 14 residues. Germline V gene sequence: CDR1 SGHNT, CDR2 YYREEE (reference sequence). This CDR3 reads CASSLSGQIEKLFF. The CDR3 bases are TGTGCCAGCAGCTTATCGGGACAGATTGAAAAACTGTTTTTT.

The rearrangement links TRBV27 to TRBJ2-2, with TRBD1 matching over 7 bases. The V and J ends lost 6 bases and 7 bases, in that order; junction bases with no gene match: 11. CDR3 length: 15 amino acids. Germline values: CDR1 MNHEY, CDR2 SMNVEV (reference sequence). The CDR3 reads CASRPTRDSHGELFF. For the CDR3, the DNA is TGTGCCAGCAGACCAACCCGGGACAGTCACGGGGAGCTGTTTTTT.

This clone was counted a single time. J is TRBJ1-1 and V is TRBV23-1, with D perhaps matching TRBD1 (5 bases). TRBV23-1 is an ORF, and what it does is uncertain. The CDR3 consists of 16 residues. The V end lost 0 bases, the J end lost 4 bases, and 15 bases lay between the germline ends. The chain's CDR3 is CASSQSGGVSGTEAFF. The CDR3 nucleotides are TGCGCCAGCAGTCAATCGGGAGGGGTATCGGGCACTGAAGCTTTCTTT.

The gene calls are TRBV25-1 and TRBJ1-1; 11 bases are shared with TRBD1. This CDR3 is 15 amino acids long. The J segment lost 4 bases and the V segment lost 3 bases, leaving 4 bases of the junction unmatched. The V gene's germline CDR1 is MGHDK and CDR2 SYGVNS. CDR3 protein: CASSDWTGGFTEAFF. The CDR3, as DNA: TGTGCCAGCAGTGACTGGACAGGGGGCTTCACTGAAGCTTTCTTT.

V usage is TRBV15 and J usage is TRBJ2-6, with D tentatively TRBD2 (6 bases). CDR3 length: 19 residues. The germline V gene has CDR1 LNHNV and CDR2 YYDKDF (reference sequence). V shed 1 base and J shed 2 bases, with 18 bases lying between them. This CDR3 reads CATSRGSGRRRAGANVLTF. The CDR3 DNA is TGTGCCACCAGCAGAGGCTCGGGACGCCGGAGGGCTGGGGCCAACGTCCTGACTTTC.

This clone came up once. The rearrangement uses TRBV15 and TRBJ2-7, with unresolved D. CDR1 LNHNV and CDR2 YYDKDF come from the germline V gene (reference sequence). The CDR3 has 14 amino acids. V was shortened by 0 bases and J by 0 bases, with 6 bases between the two germline ends. The CDR3 spells CATSRERDSYEQYF. DNA for the CDR3: TGTGCCACCAGCAGAGAAAGGGACTCCTACGAGCAGTACTTC.

A few counts support this clone. The chain recombines TRBV5-1 with TRBJ2-6; D is ambiguous. This CDR3 comprises 15 residues. Trimming stripped 4 bases from V and 4 bases from J, with 12 bases between. The germline CDR1 and CDR2 sequences are SGHRS and YFSETQ. The CDR3 nucleotides read TGCGCCAGCAGCCCGGAATTGGTGGGGGCCAACGTCCTGACTTTC. Protein sequence: CASSPELVGANVLTF.